Sequencing of this T cell receptor (beta chain) was carried out in a study of long-term antiretroviral therapy in people with HIV. On the study more broadly: The earliest samples came from an era when ART typically awaited falling CD4 counts. Notes on the study in general: Clones that had undergone expansion before ART dominated the repertoire at all time points. Repertoires in HIV (unlike those of controls) had narrower CDR3 length ranges.

CDR3 length: 13 amino acids. Germline V gene lookup returns CDR1 SGHTA and CDR2 FQGNSA. Trimming took off 4 bases at V and 6 bases at J, with 13 bases between the two ends. It was version v3.0 of the immunoSEQ assay that was run at survey level. Assay used: immunoSEQ multiplex PCR; TCRdb lists only in-frame clones, some missing. The top ten hold 9.5% to 13% of the sample, which has approximately 5,000 clones, 78% seen once. Every specimen provided about 0.95-11 million cryopreserved PBMC before DNA extraction took place. This clone was found a few times. Its antigen is still unknown. The origin of this receptor is a man aged 40-49 years with HIV. The sequences come from unsorted PBMCs, collected 1.8 years before starting antiretroviral therapy. J is TRBJ2-7 and V is TRBV7-2; weak D call: TRBD1 (6 bases). CDR3 region: CASSYTGYGEQYF. The CDR3 nucleotides read TGTGCCAGCAGCTACACAGGGTATGGCGAGCAGTACTTC.